The T cell receptor beta chain described here comes from a study of ipilimumab plus nivolumab after autologous stem cell transplantation. This table comes from immunoSEQ multiplex PCR, and its TCRdb copy is limited to in-frame clones, with some not included. Of tens of thousands of clones in the sample, 80% to 95% are singletons; the top ten hold approximately 0.92%. Study results and caveats: The authors say TCR, Treg and microbiome findings warrant further study.

Ipilimumab, 1 mg/kg, started 14 to 28 days after autologous transplant. Patients got 3 mg/kg IV nivolumab weeks 1, 4, 7, 10, then biweekly through week 26. Deletions cut 6 bases from V and 8 bases from J, with 21 bases between. This CDR3 has 15 amino acids. In germline, CDR1 is SGHNT, CDR2 YYREEE (reference sequence). About this clone: Its antigen is unidentified.

The chain combines TRBV5-4 with TRBJ2-1; D is possibly TRBD1 (6 bases). This TCR was recovered from a male donor with multiple myeloma. The specimen was PBMCs, collected in a trial of ipilimumab plus nivolumab as post-transplant consolidation. The CDR3 protein is CASTRQGIPPDEQFF. The CDR3 coding sequence is TGTGCCAGCACCCGGCAGGGGATTCCGCCCGATGAGCAGTTCTTC. Full variable domain (missing parts from reference TRBV5-4 and TRBJ2-1): ETGVTQSPTHLIKTRGQQVTLRCSSQSGHNTVSWYQQALGQGPQFIFQYYREEENGRGNFPPRFSGLQFPNYSSELNVNALELDDSALYLCASTRQGIPPDEQFFGPGTRLTVL.